This T cell receptor beta chain was sequenced in a study of blood T cell repertoires in COVID-19. The wider study: Samples of COVID-19 (acute and convalescent) were obtained from the United States, Italy and Spain. PBMCs, B-cell-depleted T cells, or T cells provided the cDNA or gDNA that made up the material.

CDR1 and CDR2 from the germline V gene are KGHDR and SFDVKD. The CDR3 length is 13 residues. The V end lost 9 bases, the J end lost 5 bases, and 15 bases lay between the germline ends. The study assigned cohorts using participant-reported clinical history. Source study methods: Reference gene primers were amplified, and this amplification served to estimate nucleated cell counts. The method was immunoSEQ multiplex PCR; TCRdb's version includes in-frame clones alone and lacks a portion of them. V and J calls and clone size are as listed in that table; D and trimming were resolved from the DNA. The sample lists about 260,000 clones; roughly 88% were seen once.

Sequencing was performed on PBMCs or T cells enriched from blood (not recorded which). V is TRBV24-1 and J is TRBJ1-1; D is ambiguous. The sequence was collected from a woman in her forties who had been exposed to COVID-19. CDR3 residues: CATSVAGRTEAFF. CDR3 in DNA: TGTGCCACCTCCGTCGCGGGAAGGACTGAAGCTTTCTTT.